The present TCR beta chain was sequenced within a study of vaccination and CD4 T cells after COVID-19 (dated by TCRdb to between 2021 and 2022). Regarding the complete study: Convalescent patients had a positive SARS-CoV-2 result on nasal swab PCR, and of these patients, nine had mild disease and one had severe disease. Post-COVID blood samples from convalescent patients were collected a median of roughly 100 days after diagnosis, with a range of roughly 35 to 161 days. Each participant got two doses of either the Pfizer-BioNTech BNT162b2 vaccine (n=8) or the Moderna mRNA-1273 vaccine (n=2). Post-vaccine blood samples were obtained a median of approximately 74 days after the second vaccine dose, with a range of roughly 14 to 241 days. The convalescent cohort included six males and four females, with two Hispanic individuals, seven Caucasians, two Asians and one multiracial person. Control cultures used a CEFX viral epitope pool as positive control, an HIV-1 Nef peptide pool as negative control, or no peptide. A few convalescent patients were sampled both early after vaccination (day 14) and late after vaccination (days 161 to 241). In roughly nine COVID-19 convalescent patients and a handful of infection-naive healthy vaccine recipients, the spike-specific CD4+ TCR repertoire before mRNA vaccination was compared with the repertoire after mRNA vaccination. For stimulating the cultures, overlapping spike peptide pools were used, derived from SARS-CoV-2 as well as from the common cold coronaviruses HCoV-NL63, HCoV-OC43 and HCoV-229E.

Findings and caveats that apply to the study as a whole: In convalescent patients, a median approximately 86% of post-vaccine SARS-CoV-2-reactive clones were detected only after vaccination, and vaccine-specific priming was suggested by this finding. The number of convalescent patients in the study was relatively small, and the study did not examine early timepoints following natural infection. Nearly all vaccine-specific clones in convalescent patients (304 of 307) were mono-reactive for SARS-CoV-2 spike rather than cross-reactive with common cold coronaviruses. An increase in the median number of SARS-CoV-2-reactive clonotypes from approximately 23 after infection to 38 after vaccination was observed, but the change was not found to be significant.

Library construction relied on PCR. At the Johns Hopkins FTIC core, DNA from the cultured CD4+ T cells underwent TCR sequencing with the Oncomine TCR Beta short-read assay. The QIAamp micro DNA kit was used to extract genomic DNA from the cultured CD4+ T cells. Oncomine TCR Beta libraries from cultured CD4+ T cells were pooled with unique dual indexes and sequenced on an Illumina iSeq 100. Concerning the study's data processing: Non-productive sequences were filtered out, and CDR3s that did not start with C, did not end with F or W, or were shorter than 7 amino acids were discarded. Antigen-specific clonotypes were identified using the MANAFEST web application through comparison of peptide-stimulated wells with reference and other culture wells. For a clone to be called positive, the clone needed an FDR below 0.05, an odds ratio above 5, and a productive frequency above 0.1% in at least two of three replicate wells. Clonotypes that were significantly expanded in both SARS-CoV-2 spike wells and at least one common cold coronavirus spike condition were defined as cross-reactive. CDR3 homology was assessed with Levenshtein distances (stringdist) and unrooted phylogenetic trees (ape) in R version 3.6.1. Using fastp trimming at Q25 and MiXCR clonotype assembly, TCRdb reanalyzed the public sequencing data and kept in-frame beta chains. A single entry per CDR3 protein holds the most common genes and DNA from its merged rows. The V and J calls were not made by the authors but by TCRdb's processing. Here the sample has more than 20,000 distinct CDR3 sequences; under 55% occur a single time. Around 4.4% of the sample belongs to the ten largest clones.

In light of the paper, this sample's time point label describes: late sampling 161 to 241 days after vaccination in three convalescent patients. According to the study, the label for this sample's treatment or condition signals: roughly 10-day PBMC culture with coronavirus spike peptide pools or control peptides (ViraFEST assay). The ViraFEST assay, used in the study, expanded antigen-specific T cells with peptide pools and then identified the expanded clonotypes through TCR sequencing. The convalescent patients' positive SARS-CoV-2 PCR tests fell between March and December 2020, which was before the Alpha, Beta and Delta variants emerged in the United States. PBMCs were cultured at under 2.5 million per well in IMDM supplemented with roughly 5% human AB serum and around 10 IU/ml IL-2, with about 9 ug/ml peptide pools added. On days 3 and 7, half of the culture medium was replaced with fresh IL-2-containing medium. After 10 days of culture, CD4+ T cells were isolated by negative selection using the EasySep CD4+ T cell isolation kit. Ficoll-Paque Plus gradient centrifugation was used to isolate PBMCs from whole blood, and the isolated PBMCs were then either used fresh or cryopreserved at -140C. In general, triplicate wells were set up for every culture condition.

V and J are truncated by 5 bases and 13 bases respectively, leaving an intervening sequence of 11 bases. The CDR3 spans 11 residues, from the cysteine through the phenylalanine. Only the CDR3 portion is preserved as DNA: 33 bases, with reading frame beginning at the first base. Looking up the germline V gene (reference sequence) yields CDR1 SEHNR and CDR2 FQNEAQ. This clonotype has more than one count but fewer than ten. The antigen it recognizes is unknown. No base quality information exists; no much larger clone differs at one position. This clonotype was obtained from a human donor who had recovered from COVID-19. The V and J segments used are TRBV7-9 and TRBJ2-2, with the D gene not clear enough to name. The sequenced sample was CD4+ T cells from blood, cultured in vitro, obtained about 7 months after SARS-CoV-2 vaccination. The CDR3 protein: CASSLTRGLFF. Read as DNA, the sequence is TGTGCCAGCAGCCTGACACGCGGGCTGTTTTTT.